One TCR beta chain is described in this entry. This receptor's antigen is unknown. No qualities accompany the bases; no much larger clone lies one base away. The source of the sample is a study of post-analysis software for immune sequencing data (dated by TCRdb to 2015 to 2017). Study-wide context: Relapsing-remitting, secondary progressive and progressive-relapsing multiple sclerosis were recorded as disease courses, and subtype annotation was lacking for some patients. The patient repertoires were set against roughly eleven previously published healthy control repertoires from donors whose ages ranged from roughly 6 to 25 years. A subset of samples was prepared in parallel using single-end sample barcoding, then pooled and co-amplified after Illumina adapter ligation. Paper-wide results and their limitations: Multiple sclerosis patients had significantly lower normalized Chao1 diversity than controls, a result that suggests substantial peripheral T-cell clonal expansion. The control group was slightly older than the multiple sclerosis patient group. Direct clustering with F measure showed strong co-clustering of samples prepared in the same batch, prompting a batch-effect correction. Significantly higher frequencies in patients than in controls were found for five or six TRBV segments, including TRBV5-6, TRBV5-1 and TRBV20-1.

To demonstrate the VDJtools post-analysis software, TCR beta repertoires were profiled from the peripheral blood of about a dozen young patients with multiple sclerosis. Multiple sclerosis patients were children and adolescents aged about 6 to 17 years. The V and J ends are trimmed by 1 base and 3 bases, leaving 11 bases between them. Its CDR3 holds 15 amino acids, cysteine through phenylalanine. Of all the DNA, just the CDR3 is kept, 45 bases in frame from base 1. CDR1 and CDR2, looked up from the germline V gene, are SGHRS and YFSETQ. Library preparation was by PCR. Sequencing instrument: Illumina HiSeq 2500. Unique molecular identifiers were incorporated into TCR beta cDNA libraries to reduce PCR and sequencing biases. Roughly 0.5 million cDNA molecules were obtained per 1 to 10 million input T cells, so each molecule approximated one T cell. The same protocol used for the earlier healthy control dataset was applied to prepare and sequence the patient libraries. Within a given batch, samples were prepared together, multiplexed and sequenced on the same HiSeq lane. The authors' analysis ran thus. MIGEC handled the raw barcoded reads, throwing out single-read molecular identifier groups before consensus assembly and CDR3 extraction. VDJtools was used for post-analysis of the clonotype tables, and diversity was normalized by down-sampling every dataset to the size of the smallest sample. In repertoire overlap clustering, CDR3 amino acid sequences, but not nucleotide sequences, were matched to correct batch-related cross-sample contamination. The raw public reads went through TCRdb reprocessing: fastp at Q25, MiXCR clone calling, in-frame beta chains kept. Each entry merges the rows of one CDR3 protein and shows their most common DNA and genes. The V and J calls come from TCRdb's annotation, not from the publication. The sample table contains under 200,000 distinct CDR3 sequences; only one count was recorded for 29% of them. Less than 4% of the sample comes from the top ten.

The chain is made from TRBV5-1 and TRBJ2-1; the D gene cannot be named for sure. Input material: blood. The receptor was isolated from a girl younger than 18 with multiple sclerosis. The CDR3 has the sequence CASSLRAQIYNEQFF. The bases read TGCGCCAGCAGCTTGAGAGCTCAAATCTACAATGAGCAGTTCTTC. Beyond the CDR3, the reference TRBV5-1 and TRBJ2-1 genes provide the residues; the full variable domain reads: KAGVTQTPRYLIKTRGQQVTLSCSPISGHRSVSWYQQTPGQGLQFLFEYFSETQRNKGNFPGRFSGRQFSNSRSEMNVSTLELGDSALYLCASSLRAQIYNEQFFGPGTRLTVL.